The present T cell receptor (beta chain) was sequenced within a study of blood T cell repertoires in COVID-19. CDR3 length equals 14 residues. V was clipped by 4 bases and J by 0 bases, with 10 bases between them. The germline V gene has CDR1 SEHNR and CDR2 FQNEAQ (reference sequence). Sequenced by immunoSEQ multiplex PCR; TCRdb stores in-frame clones only, minus some. Among roughly 380,000 clones listed, 88% were seen once. This chain uses TRBV7-9 with TRBJ2-7, with TRBD2 as a possible D gene (6 bases). The source is a woman in her twenties or thirties who had been exposed to COVID-19. The material sequenced was PBMCs or T cells enriched from blood (not recorded which). The DNA for the CDR3 is TGTGCCAGCAGCTCCGGGACTTACTCCTACGAGCAGTACTTC. Residues: CASSSGTYSYEQYF.